A single sample gave rise to the 17 T cell receptor beta chains below, sequenced in a study of cytomegalovirus exposure and HLA in healthy donors. Both 60 Vbeta primers and 13 Jbeta primers went into the PCR. Measured with immunoSEQ multiplex PCR; TCRdb has only the in-frame clones, and not every one. The table lists roughly 140,000 clones, around 73% of them singletons. Sample: PBMCs. The receptors were sampled from a female donor in good health and CMV-seronegative.

The chain carries TRBV5-4 and TRBJ1-1; D call uncertain. CDR1 and CDR2 (germline): SGHNT, YYREEE (reference sequence). This CDR3 comprises 15 residues. Deletions cut 0 bases from V and 0 bases from J, with 9 bases between. CDR3 loop: CASSLGAAMNTEAFF. The CDR3 nucleotides are TGTGCCAGCAGCTTGGGCGCGGCCATGAACACTGAAGCTTTCTTT.

This clone was counted between two and nine times. The chain carries TRBV27 and TRBJ2-1; 7 bases line up with TRBD2. CDR3 length: 16 amino acids. CDR1 is MNHEY and CDR2 is SMNVEV in the germline V gene (reference sequence). V shed 7 bases and J 5 bases; nucleotides not matched to a gene: 14. In nucleotides, the CDR3 is TGTGCCAGCAACACCCTCGGCCTAGCGGAAAACAATGAGCAGTTCTTC. Its translation is CASNTLGLAENNEQFF.

This sequence joins TRBV7-2 and TRBJ1-3; perhaps TRBD1 as D (6 bases). Trimming left V 1 base short and J 4 bases short, with 17 bases between. Germline V CDR1 and CDR2: SGHTA, FQGNSA. The CDR3 extends over 17 amino acids. This CDR3 reads CASSLDGTTMGGNTIYF. CDR3 in DNA: TGTGCCAGCAGCTTAGACGGGACAACAATGGGGGGAAACACCATATATTTT.

This chain connects TRBV19 to TRBJ1-2, with TRBD1 matching 10 bases. The germline gives CDR1 LNHDA, CDR2 SQIVND (reference sequence). V gave up 8 bases and J gave up 8 bases; unmatched junction bases: 2. The CDR3 runs to 11 residues. The CDR3 DNA reads TGTGCCAGTCGGGACAGGGGAGGCTACACCTTC. This encodes CASRDRGGYTF.

V gene TRBV28 combines with J gene TRBJ1-1; 10 bases fit TRBD1. Losses at the gene ends were 9 bases for V and 5 bases for J; bases not matched to a gene: 6. Germline-derived CDR1 and CDR2 are MDHEN and SYDVKM. There are 13 residues in the CDR3. The CDR3 protein is CASTGQGWTEAFF. Here the CDR3 DNA reads TGTGCCAGTACGGGACAGGGGTGGACTGAAGCTTTCTTT.

The CDR3: CASSSRTGEPNYGYTF. In DNA form, the CDR3 reads TGTGCCAGCAGTTCTCGGACAGGAGAGCCTAACTATGGCTACACCTTC. This chain joins TRBV6-6 and TRBJ1-2, with TRBD1 identical over 7 bases. Trimming removed 4 bases from V and 0 bases from J; junction bases left unmatched: 8. Germline V gene data show CDR1 as MNHNY and CDR2 as SVGAGI (reference sequence). There are 16 residues in the CDR3.

V gene TRBV7-9 combines with J gene TRBJ2-2, with D possibly being TRBD2 (6 bases). Germline V CDR1 and CDR2: SEHNR, FQNEAQ (reference sequence). Trimming removed 6 bases from V and 2 bases from J, with 19 bases in between. The CDR3 extends over 17 amino acids. The CDR3: CASSQAEGSVNTGELFF. The CDR3 nucleotides are TGTGCCAGCAGTCAAGCGGAGGGGAGCGTTAACACCGGGGAGCTGTTTTTT.

This chain links TRBV5-1 with TRBJ1-5; a weak D match, TRBD1 (5 bases). CDR1 and CDR2 (germline): SGHRS, YFSETQ. V lost 2 bases and J 5 bases, leaving 17 bases between the germline ends. This CDR3 has 16 amino acids. CDR3 residues: CASSFLFEGEDQPQHF. The CDR3 DNA reads TGCGCCAGCAGCTTTTTATTTGAAGGGGAAGATCAGCCCCAGCATTTT.

The J gene is TRBJ1-6, the V gene TRBV4-2, with a possible D match to TRBD1 (5 bases). V lost 0 bases to trimming and J lost 9 bases, with 6 bases between them. The CDR3 loop spans 13 amino acids. The germline V gene encodes CDR1 LGHNA and CDR2 YNFKEQ. The CDR3, as DNA: TGTGCCAGCAGCCAAGACAGGGTTTCACCCCTCCACTTT. This encodes CASSQDRVSPLHF.

The gene calls are TRBV30 and TRBJ1-4; 7 bases fit TRBD1. The germline gives CDR1 GTSNPN, CDR2 SVGIG (reference sequence). V was clipped by 5 bases and J by 7 bases; unmatched bases: 16. CDR3 length: 16 amino acids. CDR3 loop: CAWDTGAPRGGEKLFF. CDR3 sequence (DNA): TGTGCCTGGGATACAGGGGCCCCGCGTGGTGGTGAAAAACTGTTTTTT. The entire variable domain, with the rest obtained from reference TRBV30 and TRBJ1-4, is as follows: SQTIHQWPATLVQPVGSPLSLECTVEGTSNPNLYWYRQAAGRGLQLLFYSVGIGQISSEVPQNLSASRPQDRQFILSSKKLLLSDSGFYLCAWDTGAPRGGEKLFFGSGTQLSVL.

This clone is a singleton in its sample. V is TRBV18 and J is TRBJ2-5; possibly TRBD1 for D (6 bases). This CDR3 is built from 15 residues. V lost 1 base and J lost 3, with 12 bases in between. CDR1 KGHSH and CDR2 LQKENI come from the germline V gene. The CDR3 DNA follows: TGTGCCAGCTCACCACAAGGACAGAGGAAAGAGACCCAGTACTTC. This sequence encodes CASSPQGQRKETQYF.

V usage is TRBV14 and J usage is TRBJ1-2; D may be TRBD1 (5 bases). Trimming took off 4 bases at V and 7 bases at J, with 19 bases between the two ends. This CDR3 spans 15 amino acids. Germline CDR1 SGHDN, CDR2 FVKESK. The CDR3 spells CASSPWGGQGSGYTF. CDR3 DNA: TGTGCCAGCAGCCCCTGGGGCGGCCAGGGTAGTGGCTACACCTTC.

The V gene is TRBV19, the J gene TRBJ1-5; TRBD1 is a possible D gene (5 bases). The germline V gene has CDR1 LNHDA and CDR2 SQIVND (reference sequence). The CDR3 is 14 residues long. The V end lost 3 bases, the J end lost 0 bases, and 6 bases lay between the germline ends. The CDR3 region has the DNA TGTGCCAGTAGTATGCAGGGTAGCAATCAGCCCCAGCATTTT. Protein product: CASSMQGSNQPQHF.

J is TRBJ1-2 and V is TRBV5-6, with D hard to call. The CDR3 loop spans 14 amino acids. Germline V gene lookup returns CDR1 SGHDT and CDR2 YYEEEE. Deletions cut 5 bases from V and 8 bases from J, with 19 bases between. In nucleotides, the CDR3 is TGTGCCAGCAGACCCACCGGGAGGATAGGGGGCTACACCTTC. This translates into CASRPTGRIGGYTF.

Only one count was recorded for this clone. The chain carries TRBV28 and TRBJ1-5, with D possibly matching TRBD1 (6 bases). CDR1 is MDHEN and CDR2 is SYDVKM in the germline V gene. The CDR3 is 16 amino acids. The V end was cut by 5 bases, the J end by 2 bases, with 16 bases between. CDR3 residues: CASSQNQGQRNQPQHF. The DNA of the CDR3 is TGTGCCAGCAGTCAAAATCAGGGGCAACGCAATCAGCCCCAGCATTTT. The full variable domain, completed using reference TRBV28 and TRBJ1-5, is DVKVTQSSRYLVKRTGEKVFLECVQDMDHENMFWYRQDPGLGLRLIYFSYDVKMKEKGDIPEGYSVSREKKERFSLILESASTNQTSMYLCASSQNQGQRNQPQHFGDGTRLSIL.

V and J are TRBV4-3 and TRBJ1-2, with D possibly being TRBD1 (6 bases). The CDR3 is 15 residues long. With 0 bases removed from V and 8 bases from J, the gap between germline ends came to 16 bases. Germline V gene lookup returns CDR1 LGHNA and CDR2 YSLEER. In DNA, the CDR3 is TGCGCCAGCAGCCAAGATTTACAGGGCAGGGAGGGCTACACCTTC. Its protein product is CASSQDLQGREGYTF.

This clone showed up just once. The gene calls are TRBV6-6 and TRBJ1-5; 8 bases fit TRBD1. J lost 5 bases, V lost 4 bases, and 7 bases had no gene match. The CDR3 runs 15 residues. The V gene's germline CDR1 is MNHNY and CDR2 SVGAGI (reference sequence). The CDR3 DNA reads TGTGCCAGCAGTTGGACCGGGACAGGTGATCAGCCCCAGCATTTT. This gives the protein CASSWTGTGDQPQHF.